Presented here are 20 T cell receptor beta chains from one specimen sequenced in a study of brain T cells in children with intractable seizures. Clones were read by immunoSEQ multiplex PCR, and TCRdb kept only the in-frame ones, dropping some. The sample carries approximately 330,000 clones, approximately 93% recorded once. Time point here: blood from clinic visit 5 months post-surgery; TSC patient then seizure free. The sample was peripheral blood, taken 5 to 6 months after surgery. The receptors derive from a boy in the first two years of life with tuberous sclerosis and intractable seizures.

The CDR3, as DNA: TGCGCCAGCAGCTTGGTGGTGAAGGAGGGCGTGGGGGAGCTGTTTTTT. Translation gives CASSLVVKEGVGELFF. The chain joins TRBV5-1 to TRBJ2-2; the D gene is possibly TRBD2 (6 bases). Germline V gene sequence: CDR1 SGHRS, CDR2 YFSETQ. The V gene lost 0 bases and the J gene lost 8 bases, with 17 bases spanning the gap. The CDR3 length is 16 residues.

This chain uses TRBV10-2 with TRBJ1-5; D is ambiguous. V dropped 3 bases and J dropped 6 bases, with 9 bases sitting between them. CDR3 size: 13 residues. Looked up from germline, CDR1 is WSHSY and CDR2 is SAAADI. The CDR3 nucleotides read TGCGCCAGCAGTGAACGGGCTGGTCAGCCCCAGCATTTT. It encodes CASSERAGQPQHF.

This chain links TRBV6-6 with TRBJ2-7, with a possible D match to TRBD2 (6 bases). The germline V gene encodes CDR1 MNHNY and CDR2 SVGAGI (reference sequence). V was clipped by 5 bases and J by 4 bases, with 24 bases between them. The CDR3 runs 17 residues. CDR3 residues: CASSLNSLSAGAYEQYF. CDR3 bases: TGTGCCAGCAGTCTCAATTCTTTGTCAGCGGGTGCATACGAGCAGTACTTC.

The chain combines TRBV9 with TRBJ2-2; tentatively, D is TRBD1 or TRBD2 (5 bases each). The CDR3 extends over 13 amino acids. V dropped 5 bases and J dropped 5 bases, with 10 bases sitting between them. Per the germline V gene, CDR1 is SGDLS and CDR2 is YYNGEE. CDR3 in amino acids: CASSGDGTGELFF. The CDR3 nucleotides are TGTGCCAGCAGTGGGGACGGTACCGGGGAGCTGTTTTTT.

The V and J genes are TRBV29-1 and TRBJ1-1, with D unresolved. The germline CDR1 and CDR2 sequences are SQVTM and ANQGSEA. The CDR3 totals 13 residues. Trimming took 7 bases from V and 0 from J, leaving 12 bases between them. The CDR3 protein is CSAGSLLNTEAFF. DNA for the CDR3: TGCAGCGCCGGGAGCCTATTGAACACTGAAGCTTTCTTT.

The chain links TRBV5-6 to TRBJ2-1; 14 bases map to TRBD2. The CDR3 consists of 18 residues. The germline gives CDR1 SGHDT, CDR2 YYEEEE. The V and J ends lost 4 bases and 8 bases, in that order; junction bases with no gene match: 14. CDR3: CASSLRLAGGPGLDEQFF. The DNA for the CDR3 is TGTGCCAGCAGCCTACGACTAGCGGGAGGGCCAGGCCTCGATGAGCAGTTCTTC.

The chain links TRBV4-1 to TRBJ2-1; weak D call: TRBD1 (6 bases). CDR3 length equals 15 residues. V shed 1 base and J shed 7 bases, with 14 bases lying between them. Looked up from germline, CDR1 is MGHRA and CDR2 is YSYEKL. For the CDR3, the DNA is TGCGCCAGCAGCCAAGGCAGGGGCTCTAGGAATGAGCAGTTCTTC. This translates into CASSQGRGSRNEQFF.

The chain carries TRBV21-1 and TRBJ1-5; TRBD1, as called in the table, went unchecked against the DNA. TRBV21-1 is annotated as a pseudogene. There are 16 residues in the CDR3. CDR3 sequence reads: CASSKGRQGNYQPQHF. The CDR3 DNA is TGTGCCAGCAGCAAAGGCCGACAGGGGAACTATCAGCCCCAGCATTTT.

The genes are TRBV7-8 and TRBJ2-2; TRBD1 is a possible D gene (6 bases). Germline V gene sequence: CDR1 SGHVS, CDR2 FQNEAQ. V was cut by 1 base and J by 8 bases, with 17 bases left in between. The CDR3 is 16 residues long. DNA for the CDR3: TGTGCCAGCAGCTTAGTACGACAGGCAGTGGGTGGGGAGCTGTTTTTT. Encoded protein: CASSLVRQAVGGELFF.

V is TRBV3-1 (or the pseudogene TRBV3-2) and J is TRBJ2-3; TRBD2 matches 13 bases. J gave up 4 bases and V 1 base, and 5 bases lay outside the gene matches. Germline CDR1 is LGHDT and CDR2 is YNNKEL (reference sequence). The CDR3 loop spans 17 amino acids. DNA for the CDR3: TGTGCCAGCAGCCAAGCTAGTGGGACTAGCGGGGCAGATACGCAGTATTTT. It codes for CASSQASGTSGADTQYF.

This clone was observed once. The chain recombines TRBV7-9 with TRBJ2-7, with TRBD2 matching over 10 bases. V dropped 5 bases and J dropped 2; count of bases not matched to a gene: 9. The CDR3 covers 16 residues. Per the germline V gene, CDR1 is SEHNR and CDR2 is FQNEAQ (reference sequence). CDR3 sequence: CASSERGTSDTYEQYF. CDR3 coding DNA: TGTGCCAGCAGCGAGAGAGGGACTAGCGATACCTACGAGCAGTACTTC.

The V and J genes are TRBV6-6 and TRBJ1-5; perhaps TRBD1 as D (6 bases). Trimming took off 4 bases at V and 7 bases at J, with 11 bases between the two ends. The CDR3 has 13 residues. CDR1 and CDR2 (germline): MNHNY, SVGAGI (reference sequence). The DNA of the CDR3 is TGTGCCAGCAGTTGGGGGGCAAACCAGCCCCAGCATTTT. It codes for CASSWGANQPQHF.

The genes are TRBV4-1 and TRBJ2-2, with 7 nucleotides matching TRBD1. Germline CDR1 reads MGHRA; CDR2 reads YSYEKL. Germline trimming cut 3 bases from V and 3 bases from J; bases unmatched to any gene: 4. CDR3 length: 15 amino acids. CDR3 sequence (DNA): TGCGCCAGCAGCCAGCCGGGACAGCACACCGGGGAGCTGTTTTTT. Its protein product is CASSQPGQHTGELFF.

This clone showed up just once. This chain joins TRBV2 and TRBJ1-6, with 7 bases matching TRBD1. There are 14 residues in the CDR3. Germline CDR1 and CDR2: SNHLY and FYNNEI. Trimming at V came to 8 bases and at J to 3 bases, leaving 4 bases not matched to a gene. The CDR3 spells CASETGDYNSPLHF. The CDR3 bases are TGTGCCAGCGAAACAGGGGACTATAATTCACCCCTCCACTTT.

This clone has only one observation. The same CDR3 also results from other DNA sequences found in this sample. The chain uses TRBV12-5 and TRBJ2-1; 9 nucleotides line up with TRBD2. The CDR3 sequence is 15 residues long. Germline CDR1 and CDR2: LGHNT and FRNRAP. After removal of 3 bases from V and 0 bases from J, the junction contained 0 bases not matched to a gene. In DNA form, the CDR3 reads TGTGCTAGTGGTTTACTAGCGGGCTCCTACAATGAGCAGTTCTTC. Amino acid sequence: CASGLLAGSYNEQFF.

The chain employs TRBV29-1 and TRBJ1-1; a possible D gene is TRBD1 (6 bases). CDR1 is SQVTM, CDR2 ANQGSEA, per germline. This CDR3 has 14 amino acids. V lost 6 bases and J lost 4, with 18 bases in between. CDR3 nucleotide sequence: TGCAGCGTCTCAACGGGGGGGCTGGGCACTGAAGCTTTCTTT. This codes for CSVSTGGLGTEAFF.

The V gene is TRBV7-9, the J gene TRBJ2-6; D is perhaps TRBD2 (5 bases). The germline gives CDR1 SEHNR, CDR2 FQNEAQ (reference sequence). The CDR3 spans 14 residues. V gave up 5 bases and J gave up 8 bases, with 13 bases separating them. In DNA form, the CDR3 reads TGTGCCAGCAGCGTAAAGGACTCTCCCAACGTCCTGACTTTC. Translating gives CASSVKDSPNVLTF.

This clone was detected once. This chain connects TRBV6-5 to TRBJ1-3; no clear D. CDR1 and CDR2 (germline): MNHEY, SVGAGI. The V gene lost 7 bases and the J gene lost 0 bases, with 7 bases spanning the gap. The CDR3 covers 13 residues. The CDR3: CASTDVSGNTIYF. As DNA, the CDR3 is TGTGCCAGCACGGATGTCTCTGGAAACACCATATATTTT.

The CDR3 region has the DNA TGTGCCAGCATCCGGGGGGGACGCACAGATACGCAGTATTTT. Its protein product is CASIRGGRTDTQYF. The chain combines TRBV28 with TRBJ2-3, with TRBD2 identical over 8 bases. This CDR3 spans 14 amino acids. With 7 bases clipped from V and 1 base from J, the junction kept 4 bases outside the gene matches. CDR1 and CDR2 from the germline V gene are MDHEN and SYDVKM.

This clone was detected only once. The rearrangement joins TRBV5-1 to TRBJ2-1; 9 positions match TRBD2. CDR3 length: 18 amino acids. Germline CDR1 is SGHRS and CDR2 is YFSETQ. The ends lost 5 bases at V and 4 bases at J; junction bases unmatched: 16. CDR3 sequence (DNA): TGCGCCAGCAGTAGCCCCATGGGTATAGCGGGAGTTTACAATGAGCAGTTCTTC. Its translation is CASSSPMGIAGVYNEQFF.